A selection of T cell receptor beta chains follows, all from one sample in a study of CD8+ T cells in alopecia areata. The table came from immunoSEQ multiplex PCR; TCRdb's copy has only in-frame clones and leaves some out. The sample comprises about 120,000 clones, approximately 58% of which are singletons, and 2.5% to 3.5% rests with the top ten. Material for sequencing was CD4+ T cells sorted from blood. The receptors derive from a human donor in good health. CDR3s include the opening cysteine and the closing phenylalanine or tryptophan. A D gene is named only where the DNA matches it firmly. Size is omitted from some rows. Given values are once, few, many or a class for expanded clones.

DNA: TGTGCCTGGAGTGTAAGGGGGGCTGGTGGAAACACCATATATTTT
CDR3: CAWSVRGAGGNTIYF
size: .
D: .
J: TRBJ1-3
V: TRBV30

DNA: TGCAGCGTTGAAGACCCATGTTTTAGTGGGGGACCTTACTATGGCTACACCTTC
CDR3: CSVEDPCFSGGPYYGYTF
size: .
D: .
J: TRBJ1-2
V: TRBV29-1

DNA: TGCGCCAGCAGCCAAGAACTAGCGGGGTACAATGAGCAGTTCTTC
CDR3: CASSQELAGYNEQFF
size: .
D: TRBD2
J: TRBJ2-1
V: TRBV4-1

DNA: TGTGCCAGCAGCTTAGGACAGGTGGAGGAACTCCACTTT
CDR3: CASSLGQVEELHF
size: .
D: .
J: TRBJ1-6
V: TRBV7-9

DNA: TGTGCTAGTGGTTTGAAGGGGGAGACCCAGTACTTC
CDR3: CASGLKGETQYF
size: .
D: .
J: TRBJ2-5
V: TRBV12-5

DNA: TGTGCCAGCAGCCCACGCCTGGACAGGCGCAATCAGCCCCAGCATTTT
CDR3: CASSPRLDRRNQPQHF
size: .
D: TRBD1
J: TRBJ1-5
V: TRBV7-2

DNA: TGTGCCACCAGCCGCCGATTTACCGGGACAGGGGGACTCGGCTACACCTTC
CDR3: CATSRRFTGTGGLGYTF
size: .
D: TRBD1
J: TRBJ1-2
V: TRBV15

DNA: TGTGCCTGGGGCACTACAGGGCCGGAGGCTTTCTTT
CDR3: CAWGTTGPEAFF
size: .
D: .
J: TRBJ1-1
V: TRBV30

DNA: TGTGCCAGCAGTGACGACAGGGGAGTTTGGGAGACCCAGTACTTC
CDR3: CASSDDRGVWETQYF
size: .
D: TRBD1
J: TRBJ2-5
V: TRBV25-1

DNA: TGCGCCAGCAGCTCTGGCCCTGACAATGAGCAGTTCTTC
CDR3: CASSSGPDNEQFF
size: .
D: .
J: TRBJ2-1
V: TRBV5-1

DNA: TGCAGCGTTGGACAGGGGGCAGGAAATGAGCAGTTCTTC
CDR3: CSVGQGAGNEQFF
size: .
D: TRBD1
J: TRBJ2-1
V: TRBV29-1

DNA: TGCGCCAGCAGCTTTAGCGGGGGCCACGGCGGGACAGATACGCAGTATTTT
CDR3: CASSFSGGHGGTDTQYF
size: .
D: TRBD2
J: TRBJ2-3
V: TRBV5-1

DNA: TGTGCCAGCGGGGTAGGTCCAGGAGAGCAGTACTTC
CDR3: CASGVGPGEQYF
size: .
D: .
J: TRBJ2-7
V: TRBV7-9

DNA: TGTGCCAGTAGTAGAAAGACAGGGCCCACCTACGAGCAGTACTTC
CDR3: CASSRKTGPTYEQYF
size: .
D: TRBD1
J: TRBJ2-7
V: TRBV19

DNA: TGCGCCAGCAGCGAGGGACAGACCTTCTCTGGGGCCAACGTCCTGACTTTC
CDR3: CASSEGQTFSGANVLTF
size: once
D: TRBD1
J: TRBJ2-6
V: TRBV5-1

DNA: TGCGCCAGCAGCAGACAGGACAGCGGGTCCGGGAGCTCCTACGAGCAGTACTTC
CDR3: CASSRQDSGSGSSYEQYF
size: few
D: .
J: TRBJ2-7
V: TRBV4-1

DNA: TGCAGCGTTCTACCAGGGAATGGCTACACCTTC
CDR3: CSVLPGNGYTF
size: .
D: .
J: TRBJ1-2
V: TRBV29-1

DNA: TGTGCCAGCAGGGCTAGCGGGGGCTCCTACGAGCAGTACTTC
CDR3: CASRASGGSYEQYF
size: .
D: TRBD2
J: TRBJ2-7
V: TRBV7-2

DNA: TGTGCCATCAGTGGACTGGGCCCCACAGATACGCAGTATTTT
CDR3: CAISGLGPTDTQYF
size: .
D: .
J: TRBJ2-3
V: TRBV10-3

DNA: TGTGCCAGCAGTTACTCGTTCTCCGGGACCGCTTGGGGCTACACCTTC
CDR3: CASSYSFSGTAWGYTF
size: few
D: .
J: TRBJ1-2
V: TRBV6-5

DNA: TGTGCCAGCAGCGCCTCTATACTCGGGGCTATGAGCTACACCTTC
CDR3: CASSASILGAMSYTF
size: .
D: .
J: TRBJ1-2
V: TRBV7-2

DNA: TGCAGCGTTGTTACCTCTGGAAACACCATATATTTT
CDR3: CSVVTSGNTIYF
size: .
D: .
J: TRBJ1-3
V: TRBV29-1